A selection of T cell receptor beta chains follows, all from one sample in a study of T cells in Graves' hyperthyroidism and ophthalmopathy. One entry per CDR3 protein results from TCRdb running MiXCR on the multiplex PCR reads. The sample includes about 640,000 distinct CDR3 sequences, less than 25% of them seen just once. Input material: blood. Every receptor here comes from a man aged 25-40 years with Graves' ophthalmopathy. Both conserved end residues are part of each CDR3. The order of the fields is D gene, J gene, V gene, clone size, CDR3 protein, CDR3 DNA. The D gene is left open where the match is weak. For some rows the clone size is stated as once, few or many, or as a class when expanded; others skip it.

-,TRBJ2-3,TRBV6-1,-,CASSPFLREYAQYF,TGTGCCAGCAGCCCCTTCTTACGGGAGTACGCGCAGTATTTT
TRBD1,TRBJ2-7,TRBV28,many,CASSLRQGRWEQYF,TGTGCCAGCAGTTTAAGACAGGGTCGCTGGGAGCAGTACTTC
TRBD2,TRBJ2-2,TRBV4-1,-,CASSQRLAVDTGELFF,TGCGCCAGCAGCCAACGACTAGCGGTAGACACCGGGGAGCTGTTTTTT
TRBD2,TRBJ2-5,TRBV5-6,few,CASSSHPREGGETQYF,TGTGCCAGCAGCTCCCACCCTCGGGAGGGGGGAGAGACCCAGTACTTC
TRBD2,TRBJ2-1,TRBV7-9,-,CASSSLGTTQYNEQFF,TGTGCCAGCAGCTCCCTAGGGACTACACAGTACAATGAGCAGTTCTTC
TRBD2,TRBJ2-1,TRBV28,many,CASAPGGVRQWEQFF,TGTGCCAGCGCTCCGGGGGGGGTGCGTCAGTGGGAGCAGTTCTTC
-,TRBJ2-7,TRBV15,-,CATSRPPDEQYF,TGTGCCACCAGCAGGCCACCGGACGAGCAGTACTTC
-,TRBJ2-6,TRBV6-1,-,CASEPAGANVLTF,TGTGCCAGCGAACCAGCTGGGGCCAACGTCCTGACTTTC
TRBD2,TRBJ2-5,TRBV5-1,-,CASSPRAGVGGTQYF,TGCGCCAGCAGTCCTCGAGCGGGAGTCGGAGGGACCCAGTACTTC
TRBD2,TRBJ2-7,TRBV4-1,-,CASSQGTSGRYEQYF,TGCGCCAGCAGCCAAGGGACTAGCGGGAGATACGAGCAGTACTTC
TRBD2,TRBJ2-7,TRBV6-2/TRBV6-3,many,CASSSGLAGGGRYEQYF,TGTGCCAGCAGTTCGGGACTAGCGGGAGGGGGACGCTACGAGCAGTACTTC
TRBD2,TRBJ2-2,TRBV6-2/TRBV6-3,-,CASGFVAGVTNTGELFF,TGTGCCAGCGGGTTTGTCGCGGGAGTGACGAACACCGGGGAGCTGTTTTTT
TRBD1,TRBJ1-3,TRBV12-3/TRBV12-4,many,CASSLGTGGNTIYF,TGTGCCAGCAGTCTCGGGACAGGAGGAAACACCATATATTTT
TRBD2,TRBJ2-1,TRBV3-1,many,CASTPSKGLAGVSEQFF,TGTGCCAGCACCCCTTCGAAGGGACTAGCGGGAGTAAGCGAGCAGTTCTTC
-,TRBJ2-3,TRBV7-3,few,CASSPGTPDTQYF,TGTGCCAGCAGCCCCGGGACCCCAGATACGCAGTATTTT
TRBD1,TRBJ2-2,TRBV6-1,few,CASSTPRQGTSGGELFF,TGTGCCAGCAGTACCCCCCGACAGGGGACATCTGGCGGGGAGCTGTTTTTT
TRBD1,TRBJ2-7,TRBV4-1,few,CASSQDQDMTGGYLEQYF,TGCGCCAGCAGCCAAGACCAAGACATGACAGGGGGGTACCTCGAGCAGTACTTC
TRBD2,TRBJ2-3,TRBV29-1,-,CSVRGGVSTDTQYF,TGCAGCGTTCGTGGGGGGGTAAGCACAGATACGCAGTATTTT
TRBD1,TRBJ2-2,TRBV20-1,-,CSARPRGRSTGELFF,TGCAGTGCTAGACCCAGGGGGCGCAGCACCGGGGAGCTGTTTTTT
-,TRBJ1-2,TRBV12-3/TRBV12-4,many,CASSHRTDPYGYTF,TGTGCCAGCAGTCATAGGACAGATCCCTATGGCTACACCTTC
TRBD1,TRBJ1-5,TRBV28,many,CASRPGTAYRNQPQHF,TGTGCCAGCAGACCGGGGACAGCCTATCGCAATCAGCCCCAGCATTTT
-,TRBJ1-6,TRBV10-3,-,CAISEAVGSPLHF,TGTGCCATCAGTGAGGCCGTCGGGTCACCCCTCCACTTT
TRBD2,TRBJ2-7,TRBV19,few,CASRLTSGAYEQYF,TGTGCCAGTAGGCTGACTAGCGGGGCGTACGAGCAGTACTTC
TRBD2,TRBJ2-1,TRBV7-7,many,CASSLGLADEQFF,TGTGCTAGCAGCTTGGGACTAGCGGATGAGCAGTTCTTC
-,TRBJ2-1,TRBV7-9,-,CASSYTGHEQFF,TGTGCCAGCAGTTATACAGGGCATGAGCAGTTCTTC
-,TRBJ2-5,TRBV9,few,CASSGGGLAREETQYF,TGTGCCAGCAGCGGGGGCGGGTTAGCGCGAGAAGAGACCCAGTACTTC
-,TRBJ2-2,TRBV7-2,-,CASSYHITGELFF,TGTGCCAGCAGCTACCACATAACCGGGGAGCTGTTTTTT
-,TRBJ1-2,TRBV6-5,few,CASSSPGSYGYTF,TGTGCCAGCAGTTCCCCTGGCAGCTATGGCTACACCTTC
TRBD2,TRBJ2-1,TRBV5-1,many,CASRSGTSGSYEQFF,TGCGCCAGCAGGAGTGGGACTAGCGGGAGCTATGAGCAGTTCTTC
TRBD2,TRBJ2-3,TRBV4-1,-,CASSQDGRESYTQYF,TGCGCCAGCAGCCAAGATGGGAGGGAGAGTTATACGCAGTATTTT
-,TRBJ2-5,TRBV28,many,CASSLMNRQETQYF,TGTGCCAGCAGTTTAATGAACAGACAAGAGACCCAGTACTTC
-,TRBJ1-5,TRBV28,few,CASRVISQPQHF,TGTGCCAGCAGGGTTATCTCTCAGCCCCAGCATTTT
TRBD1,TRBJ1-2,TRBV12-3/TRBV12-4,many,CASSSPDRAYGYTF,TGTGCCAGCAGTTCACCCGACAGGGCGTATGGCTACACCTTC
-,TRBJ2-4,TRBV7-2,few,CASSPNLGAKNIQYF,TGTGCCAGCAGCCCGAACCTGGGGGCCAAAAACATTCAGTACTTC
TRBD1,TRBJ1-1,TRBV3-1,many,CASSQDGQGDTEAFF,TGTGCCAGCAGCCAAGACGGACAGGGAGACACTGAAGCTTTCTTT
-,TRBJ1-5,TRBV19,-,CASSNHPQTYQPQHF,TGTGCCAGTAGTAATCACCCCCAGACTTATCAGCCCCAGCATTTT